This record concerns one TCR beta chain sequence. This sample was included in a study of T cell changes during pregnancy in multiple sclerosis. The germline gives CDR1 SGHRS, CDR2 YFSETQ. Trimming took 0 bases from V and 7 from J, leaving 13 bases between them. CDR3 length: 15 amino acids. TCRdb's table, derived via immunoSEQ multiplex PCR, lists solely in-frame clones and lacks some. The repertoire includes over 90,000 clones, roughly 92% of them detected once, and about 0.98% sits in the top ten. The chain has TRBV5-1 and TRBJ1-4, with TRBD1 as a possible D gene (6 bases). The specimen was peripheral blood, collected after pregnancy. The sequence came from a female donor with multiple sclerosis, enrolled in a pregnancy study. CDR3 loop: CASSLEGGIGEKLFF. The CDR3 DNA reads TGCGCCAGCAGCTTGGAGGGGGGGATAGGTGAAAAACTGTTTTTT.